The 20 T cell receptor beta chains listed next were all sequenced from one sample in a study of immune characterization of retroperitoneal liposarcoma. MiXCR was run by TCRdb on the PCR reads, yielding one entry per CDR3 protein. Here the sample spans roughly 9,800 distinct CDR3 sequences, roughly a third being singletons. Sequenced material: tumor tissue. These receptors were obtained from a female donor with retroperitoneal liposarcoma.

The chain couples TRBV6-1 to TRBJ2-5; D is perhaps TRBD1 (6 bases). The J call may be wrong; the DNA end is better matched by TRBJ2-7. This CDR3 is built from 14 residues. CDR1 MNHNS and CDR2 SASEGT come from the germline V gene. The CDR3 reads CASSTRQAAYEQYF. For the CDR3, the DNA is TGTGCCAGCAGTACCCGACAGGCAGCCTACGAGCAGTACTTC.

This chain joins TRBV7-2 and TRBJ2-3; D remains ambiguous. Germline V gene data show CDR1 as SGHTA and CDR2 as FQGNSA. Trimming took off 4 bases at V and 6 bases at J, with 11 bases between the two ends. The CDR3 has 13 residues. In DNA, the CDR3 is TGTGCCAGCAGCTCCGCAGTTATGGATACGCAGTATTTT. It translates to CASSSAVMDTQYF. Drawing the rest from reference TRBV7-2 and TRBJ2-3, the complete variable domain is GAGVSQSPSNKVTEKGKDVELRCDPISGHTALYWYRQSLGQGLEFLIYFQGNSAPDKSGLPSDRFSAERTGGSVSTLTIQRTQQEDSAVYLCASSSAVMDTQYFGPGTRLTVL.

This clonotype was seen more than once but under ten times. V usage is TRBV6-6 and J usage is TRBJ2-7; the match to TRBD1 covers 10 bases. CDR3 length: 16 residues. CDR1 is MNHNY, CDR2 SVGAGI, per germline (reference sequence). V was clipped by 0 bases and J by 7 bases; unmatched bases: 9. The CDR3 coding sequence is TGTGCCAGCAGTTACTCCGTTTCGGGACAGGGGTCAGAGCAGTACTTC. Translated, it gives CASSYSVSGQGSEQYF.

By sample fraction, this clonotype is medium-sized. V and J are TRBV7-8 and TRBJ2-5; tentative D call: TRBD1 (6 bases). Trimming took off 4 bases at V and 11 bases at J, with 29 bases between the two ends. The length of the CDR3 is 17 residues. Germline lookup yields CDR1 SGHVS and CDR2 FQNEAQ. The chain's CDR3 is CASSSLGGVGRRNEQYF. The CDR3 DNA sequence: TGTGCCAGCAGCTCCCTAGGGGGTGTAGGACGCAGGAATGAGCAGTACTTC.

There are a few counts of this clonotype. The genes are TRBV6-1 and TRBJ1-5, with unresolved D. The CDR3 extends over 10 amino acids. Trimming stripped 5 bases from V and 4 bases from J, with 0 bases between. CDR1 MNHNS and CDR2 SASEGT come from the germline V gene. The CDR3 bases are TGTGCCAGCAGTAATCAGCCCCAGCATTTT. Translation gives CASSNQPQHF.

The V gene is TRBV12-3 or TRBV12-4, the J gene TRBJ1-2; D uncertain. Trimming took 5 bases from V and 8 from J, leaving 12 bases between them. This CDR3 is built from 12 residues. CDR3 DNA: TGTGCCAGCAGTACCAGGCGGATCGGCTACACCTTC. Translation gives CASSTRRIGYTF.

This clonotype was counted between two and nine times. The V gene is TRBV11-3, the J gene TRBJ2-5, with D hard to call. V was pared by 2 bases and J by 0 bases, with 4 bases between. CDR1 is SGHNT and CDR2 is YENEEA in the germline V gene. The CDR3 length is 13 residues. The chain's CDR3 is CASSLTYQETQYF. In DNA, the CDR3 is TGTGCCAGCAGCTTAACCTACCAAGAGACCCAGTACTTC.

CDR3 protein: CASRLGKDTEAFF. The CDR3 DNA sequence: TGTGCCAGCAGACTAGGGAAGGACACTGAAGCTTTCTTT. J is TRBJ1-1 and V is TRBV6-1; D gene unclear. Germline CDR1 is MNHNS and CDR2 is SASEGT. V was trimmed by 6 bases and J by 3 bases, leaving 11 bases between them. This CDR3 spans 13 amino acids.

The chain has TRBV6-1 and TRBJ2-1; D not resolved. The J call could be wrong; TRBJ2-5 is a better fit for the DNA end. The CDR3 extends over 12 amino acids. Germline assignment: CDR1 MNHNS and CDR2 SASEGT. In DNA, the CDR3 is TGTGCCAGCAGCCAATCCCAAGAGACCCAGTACTTC. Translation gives CASSQSQETQYF.

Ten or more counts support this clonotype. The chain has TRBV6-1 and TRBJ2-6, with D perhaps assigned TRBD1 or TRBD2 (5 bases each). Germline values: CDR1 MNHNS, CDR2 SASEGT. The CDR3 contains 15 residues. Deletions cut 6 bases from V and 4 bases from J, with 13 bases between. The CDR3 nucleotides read TGTGCCAGCAGACCCGACGGGGCCGGGGCCAACGTCCTGACTTTC. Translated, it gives CASRPDGAGANVLTF.

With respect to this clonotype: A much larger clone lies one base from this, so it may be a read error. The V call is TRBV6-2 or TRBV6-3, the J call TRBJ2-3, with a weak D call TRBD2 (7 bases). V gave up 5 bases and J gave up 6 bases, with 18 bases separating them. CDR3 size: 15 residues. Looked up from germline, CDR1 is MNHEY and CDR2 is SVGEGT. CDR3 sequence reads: CASSERGGGKDTQYF. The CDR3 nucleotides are TGTGCCAGCAGTGAAAGGGGAGGGGGTAAGGATACGCAGTATTTT.

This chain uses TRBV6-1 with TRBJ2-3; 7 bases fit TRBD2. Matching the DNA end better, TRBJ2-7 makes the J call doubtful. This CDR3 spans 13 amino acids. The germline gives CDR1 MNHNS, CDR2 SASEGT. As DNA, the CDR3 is TGTGCCAGCAACCCTAGCGGAGCCTACGAGCAGTACTTC. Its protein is CASNPSGAYEQYF.

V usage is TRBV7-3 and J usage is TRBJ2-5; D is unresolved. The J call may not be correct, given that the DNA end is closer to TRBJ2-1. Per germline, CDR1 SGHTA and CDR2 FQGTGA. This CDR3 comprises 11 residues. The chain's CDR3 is CASSSSYEQFF. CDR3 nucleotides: TGTGCCAGCTCGAGCTCCTACGAGCAGTTCTTC.

CDR3 nucleotide sequence: TGTGCCAGCAGTTACTCCCTAGACAGCTCCTACGGGCAGTACTTC. Protein sequence: CASSYSLDSSYGQYF. V usage is TRBV6-6 and J usage is TRBJ2-5; a weak D match, TRBD1 (5 bases). CDR3 length: 15 residues. From germline, CDR1 is MNHNY and CDR2 SVGAGI (reference sequence). Trimming removed 0 bases from V and 11 bases from J, with 19 bases in between.

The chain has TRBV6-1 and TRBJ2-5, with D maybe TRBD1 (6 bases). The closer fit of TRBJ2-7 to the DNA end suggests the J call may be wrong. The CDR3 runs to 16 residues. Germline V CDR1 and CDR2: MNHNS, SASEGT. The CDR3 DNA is TGTGCCAGCAGTCCCCGATCTCTTACAGGGACCTACGAGCAGTACTTC. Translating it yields CASSPRSLTGTYEQYF.

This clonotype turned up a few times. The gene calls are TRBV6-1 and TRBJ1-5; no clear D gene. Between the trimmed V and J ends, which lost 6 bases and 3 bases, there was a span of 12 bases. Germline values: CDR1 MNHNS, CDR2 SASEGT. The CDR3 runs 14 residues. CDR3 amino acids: CASRGRIDNQPQHF. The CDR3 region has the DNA TGTGCCAGCAGAGGACGGATTGACAATCAGCCCCAGCATTTT.

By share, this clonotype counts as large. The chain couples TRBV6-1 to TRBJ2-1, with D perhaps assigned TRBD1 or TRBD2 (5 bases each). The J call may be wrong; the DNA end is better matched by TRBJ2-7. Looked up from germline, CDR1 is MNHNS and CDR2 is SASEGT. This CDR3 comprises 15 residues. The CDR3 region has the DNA TGTGCCAGCAGTGAAGGGGACCCAAGCTCCTACGAGCAGTACTTC. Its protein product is CASSEGDPSSYEQYF.

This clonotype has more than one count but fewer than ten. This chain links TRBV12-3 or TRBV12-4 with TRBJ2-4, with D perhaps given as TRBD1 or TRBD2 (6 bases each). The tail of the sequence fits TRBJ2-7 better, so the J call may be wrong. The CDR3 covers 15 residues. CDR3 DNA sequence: TGTGCCAGCAGCGAAGGCGAGGGGGGCTCCTACGAGCAGTACTTC. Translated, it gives CASSEGEGGSYEQYF.

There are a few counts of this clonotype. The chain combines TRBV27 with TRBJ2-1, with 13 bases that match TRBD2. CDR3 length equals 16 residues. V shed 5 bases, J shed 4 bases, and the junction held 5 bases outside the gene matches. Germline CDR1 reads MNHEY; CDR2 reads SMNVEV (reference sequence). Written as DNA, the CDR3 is TGTGCCAGCAGTCCAGGGACTAGCGGGATATACAATGAGCAGTTCTTC. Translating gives CASSPGTSGIYNEQFF.

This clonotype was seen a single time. The CDR3 is CASSESKAGTDTQYF. The CDR3 nucleotides read TGTGCCAGCAGCGAGTCTAAGGCAGGCACAGATACGCAGTATTTT. The gene calls are TRBV6-6 and TRBJ2-3; D remains unclear. The ends were cut back, 6 bases at V and 1 base at J, with 14 bases in the middle. Germline assignment: CDR1 MNHNY and CDR2 SVGAGI (reference sequence). The CDR3 is 15 amino acids.